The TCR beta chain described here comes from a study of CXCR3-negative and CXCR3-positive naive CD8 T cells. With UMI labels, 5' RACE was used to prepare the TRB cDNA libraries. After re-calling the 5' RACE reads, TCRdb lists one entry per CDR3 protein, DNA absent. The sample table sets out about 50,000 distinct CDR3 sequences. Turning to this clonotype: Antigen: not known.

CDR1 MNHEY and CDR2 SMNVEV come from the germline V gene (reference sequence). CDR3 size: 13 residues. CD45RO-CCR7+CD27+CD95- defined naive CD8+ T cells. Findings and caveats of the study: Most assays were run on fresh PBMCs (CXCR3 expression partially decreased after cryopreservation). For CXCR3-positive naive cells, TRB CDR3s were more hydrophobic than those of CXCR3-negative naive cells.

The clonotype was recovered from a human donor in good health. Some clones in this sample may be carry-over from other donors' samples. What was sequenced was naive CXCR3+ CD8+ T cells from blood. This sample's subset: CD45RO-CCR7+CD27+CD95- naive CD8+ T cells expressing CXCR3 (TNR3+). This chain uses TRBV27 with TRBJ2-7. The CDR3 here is CASSFQRTYEQYF.